Reported below is one TCR beta chain. The antigen remains unidentified. The CDR3 totals 17 residues. CDR1 and CDR2 from the germline V gene are SEHNR and FQNEAQ (reference sequence). Trimming stripped 5 bases from V and 6 bases from J, with 22 bases between. Graves' hyperthyroidism qualified as stable when ophthalmopathy did not progress within 18 months. This sample was included in a study of T cells in Graves' hyperthyroidism and ophthalmopathy. Findings of the study overall: Ophthalmopathy was separated from stable hyperthyroidism by a 13 V-J model. Clonotypes that were expanded in thyroid above 0.001 mostly appeared in blood too.

Amplification targeted TCR beta CDR3 regions from RNA transcripts. The TCR CDR3 first-round RT-PCR relied on the HTBI primer set. TCRdb used MiXCR to reprocess the multiplex PCR reads, holding one entry per CDR3 protein. The data hold 700,000 or so distinct CDR3 sequences, with around 15% observed a single time. The rearrangement uses TRBV7-9 and TRBJ1-4, with D maybe TRBD1 (6 bases). Sequenced: blood. The sequence derives from a man younger than 35 with Graves' hyperthyroidism. The CDR3: CASSPILGQYGDEKLFF. The CDR3 DNA reads TGTGCCAGCAGCCCGATCCTTGGACAGTACGGCGATGAAAAACTGTTTTTT.